Listed here are 16 T cell receptor beta chains from one sample, sequenced in a study of OX40 agonist ivuxolimab in advanced cancers. Generated by immunoSEQ multiplex PCR, the TCRdb table keeps only in-frame clones and is missing some. The sample lists roughly 100,000 clones, 90% occurring once. The source was CD4+ or CD8+ T cells sorted from blood, collected in a trial of the OX40 agonist ivuxolimab. Source of these receptors: an adult with an advanced solid tumor such as melanoma, head and neck, liver or kidney cancer.

The chain employs TRBV7-2 and TRBJ1-1, with D hard to call. The CDR3 has 14 residues. Trimming pared 1 base from V and 3 bases from J, leaving 9 bases between. CDR1 and CDR2 (germline): SGHTA, FQGNSA. Here the CDR3 reads CASSLVGSYTEAFF. In nucleotides, the CDR3 is TGTGCCAGCAGCTTAGTCGGCAGTTACACTGAAGCTTTCTTT.

This chain joins TRBV7-8 and TRBJ2-3; TRBD2 agrees at 11 bases. The germline V gene encodes CDR1 SGHVS and CDR2 FQNEAQ. V lost 0 bases and J lost 0; bases outside the gene matches: 17. The CDR3 has 22 amino acids. The CDR3 reads CASSLAGALGLAGRLSTDTQYF. As DNA, the CDR3 is TGTGCCAGCAGCTTAGCGGGGGCACTAGGACTAGCGGGTCGTCTTAGCACAGATACGCAGTATTTT.

The genes are TRBV20-1 and TRBJ2-5; no firm D call. The tail of the sequence fits TRBJ2-7 better, so the J call may be wrong. CDR1 is DFQATT and CDR2 is SNEGSKA in the germline V gene (reference sequence). The CDR3 is 11 amino acids. CDR3 in DNA: TGCAGTGCTGGCGAATCCTACGAGCAGTACTTC. The encoded protein is CSAGESYEQYF.

The chain is built from TRBV6-5 and TRBJ2-5; D perhaps matches TRBD2 (6 bases). The ends were cut back, 1 base at V and 5 bases at J, with 17 bases in the middle. The CDR3 runs to 16 residues. Germline V gene sequence: CDR1 MNHEY, CDR2 SVGAGI. CDR3 nucleotides: TGTGCCAGCAGTTACTGGGCTACAGGCCGGGGGGAGACCCAGTACTTC. Amino acid sequence: CASSYWATGRGETQYF.

The chain recombines TRBV27 with TRBJ2-4, with TRBD1 matching 8 bases. Germline V CDR1 and CDR2: MNHEY, SMNVEV (reference sequence). The CDR3 consists of 16 residues. V trimming: 1 base; J trimming: 8 bases; junction bases outside the gene matches: 10. The CDR3 DNA is TGTGCCAGCAGTTTATTCCCCAGGGGGCGGGCTGACATTCAGTACTTC. Translating gives CASSLFPRGRADIQYF.

This chain connects TRBV28 to TRBJ2-1, with D unresolved. The length of the CDR3 is 14 residues. The V end lost 2 bases, the J end lost 4 bases, and 9 bases lay between the germline ends. CDR1 MDHEN and CDR2 SYDVKM come from the germline V gene. CDR3 region: CASSLGPGYNEQFF. The CDR3 DNA follows: TGTGCCAGCAGTTTAGGCCCTGGGTACAATGAGCAGTTCTTC.

This clone was seen a few times. Other nucleotide sequences in the sample specify the same CDR3. The chain has TRBV7-8 and TRBJ2-5; perhaps TRBD2 as D (6 bases). V lost 0 bases and J 7 bases, leaving 6 bases between the germline ends. CDR3 length: 12 residues. The V gene's germline CDR1 is SGHVS and CDR2 FQNEAQ. The CDR3 DNA reads TGTGCCAGCAGCTTAGCGGGGGGGACCCAGTACTTC. Translating gives CASSLAGGTQYF. Looking up the rest from reference TRBV7-8 and TRBJ2-5 gives the full variable domain: GAGVSQSPRYKVAKRGQDVALRCDPISGHVSLFWYQQALGQGPEFLTYFQNEAQLDKSGLPSDRFFAERPEGSVSTLKIQRTQQEDSAVYLCASSLAGGTQYFGPGTRLLVL.

This clone was detected once. The V and J genes are TRBV7-2 and TRBJ2-1; 10 bases fit TRBD2. Trimming removed 5 bases from V and 4 bases from J; junction bases left unmatched: 11. Germline V gives CDR1 SGHTA, CDR2 FQGNSA. The CDR3 spans 17 residues. The CDR3 region has the DNA TGTGCCAGCAGCCCCGTTGCGGTAGCGGGAGGATACAATGAGCAGTTCTTC. This translates into CASSPVAVAGGYNEQFF.

This chain joins TRBV2 and TRBJ2-7; 7 bases match TRBD1. CDR1 is SNHLY, CDR2 FYNNEI, per germline. This CDR3 is 17 amino acids long. Trimming took 2 bases from V and 2 from J; bases not matched to a gene: 12. This CDR3 reads CASSEPRRGGPAYEQYF. The CDR3 DNA follows: TGTGCCAGCAGTGAACCCCGAAGAGGGGGCCCAGCCTACGAGCAGTACTTC. Using reference TRBV2 and TRBJ2-7 for the parts outside the CDR3, the full variable domain is EPEVTQTPSHQVTQMGQEVILRCVPISNHLYFYWYRQILGQKVEFLVSFYNNEISEKSEIFDDQFSVERPDGSNFTLKIRSTKLEDSAMYFCASSEPRRGGPAYEQYFGPGTRLTVT.

This sequence joins TRBV7-8 and TRBJ2-3; D is undetermined. The CDR3 consists of 16 residues. Trimming removed 6 bases from V and 1 base from J, with 17 bases in between. Germline V gene data show CDR1 as SGHVS and CDR2 as FQNEAQ. CDR3 loop: CASSNGRQTGTDTQYF. In DNA, the CDR3 is TGTGCCAGCAGTAACGGACGTCAAACTGGCACAGATACGCAGTATTTT. The whole variable domain, remainder taken from reference TRBV7-8 and TRBJ2-3, is GAGVSQSPRYKVAKRGQDVALRCDPISGHVSLFWYQQALGQGPEFLTYFQNEAQLDKSGLPSDRFFAERPEGSVSTLKIQRTQQEDSAVYLCASSNGRQTGTDTQYFGPGTRLTVL.

The chain combines TRBV19 with TRBJ1-5; D remains unclear. Trimming took off 4 bases at V and 7 bases at J, with 20 bases between the two ends. The CDR3 has 16 amino acids. CDR1 and CDR2 from the germline V gene are LNHDA and SQIVND (reference sequence). CDR3 sequence: CASSRGHSQFGQPQHF. Here the CDR3 DNA reads TGTGCCAGTAGTAGAGGTCACAGTCAATTCGGGCAGCCCCAGCATTTT.

This clone was recorded a few times. V and J are TRBV27 and TRBJ1-2; possible D gene TRBD1, 6 bases. Germline lookup yields CDR1 MNHEY and CDR2 SMNVEV (reference sequence). This CDR3 spans 16 amino acids. V lost 6 bases, J lost 3 bases, and 20 bases lay in between. The CDR3 reads CASRGVGGGPDYGYTF. The CDR3 bases are TGTGCCAGCAGGGGGGTGGGGGGCGGCCCGGACTATGGCTACACCTTC.

The chain has TRBV28 and TRBJ2-7; maybe TRBD1 (6 bases). Germline CDR1 reads MDHEN; CDR2 reads SYDVKM. The CDR3 runs to 14 residues. Trimming removed 4 bases from V and 1 base from J, with 11 bases in between. The CDR3 protein is CASSYGDRSYEQYF. CDR3 nucleotide sequence: TGTGCCAGCAGTTACGGCGACAGGTCCTACGAGCAGTACTTC.

The CDR3 coding sequence is TGTGCCAGCAGCCAAATCGTTAGCGGGAGGGCGGGCGAGCAGTACTTC. Protein: CASSQIVSGRAGEQYF. The chain links TRBV4-2 to TRBJ2-7; 11 bases match TRBD2. This CDR3 has 16 residues. The ends lost 2 bases at V and 6 bases at J; junction bases unmatched: 9. Germline CDR1 reads LGHNA; CDR2 reads YNFKEQ.

V and J are TRBV30 and TRBJ2-7; D is undetermined. The germline CDR1 and CDR2 sequences are GTSNPN and SVGIG (reference sequence). Trimming shortened V by 2 bases and J by 1 base, and 15 bases separated the two germline ends. The CDR3 loop spans 15 amino acids. For the CDR3, the DNA is TGTGCCTGGAGTCTTACCCAGACTCTTTCCTACGAGCAGTACTTC. Protein: CAWSLTQTLSYEQYF.

The rearrangement uses TRBV9 and TRBJ2-2; no firm D call. From germline, CDR1 is SGDLS and CDR2 YYNGEE. This CDR3 is built from 14 residues. V lost 1 base and J 4 bases, leaving 8 bases between the germline ends. This CDR3 reads CASSVPPSTGELFF. The CDR3 DNA is TGTGCCAGCAGCGTACCCCCGAGCACCGGGGAGCTGTTTTTT.